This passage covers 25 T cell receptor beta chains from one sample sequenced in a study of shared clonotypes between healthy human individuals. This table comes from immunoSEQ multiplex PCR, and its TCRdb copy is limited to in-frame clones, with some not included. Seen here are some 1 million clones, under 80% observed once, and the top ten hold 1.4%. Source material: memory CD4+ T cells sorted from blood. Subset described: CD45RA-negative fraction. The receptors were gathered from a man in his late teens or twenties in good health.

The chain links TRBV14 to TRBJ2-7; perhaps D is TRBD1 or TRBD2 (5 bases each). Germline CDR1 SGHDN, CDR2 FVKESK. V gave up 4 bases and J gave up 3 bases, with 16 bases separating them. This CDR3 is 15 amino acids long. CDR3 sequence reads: CASSRPGAGGYEQYF. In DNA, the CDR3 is TGTGCCAGCAGCCGCCCCGGGGCGGGCGGCTACGAGCAGTACTTC.

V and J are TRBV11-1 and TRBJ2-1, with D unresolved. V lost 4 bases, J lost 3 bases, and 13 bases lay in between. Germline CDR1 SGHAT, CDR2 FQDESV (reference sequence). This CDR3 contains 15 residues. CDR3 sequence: CASSSGPNFYNEQFF. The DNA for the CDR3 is TGTGCCAGCAGCTCCGGACCCAACTTCTACAATGAGCAGTTCTTC.

CDR3 in amino acids: CASSISGGLTDTQYF. The DNA for the CDR3 is TGTGCCAGCAGCATTAGCGGGGGGCTCACAGATACGCAGTATTTT. This rearrangement joins TRBV7-2 to TRBJ2-3, with 10 positions matching TRBD2. Germline V lookup: CDR1 SGHTA, CDR2 FQGNSA. The CDR3 is made up of 15 amino acids. After removal of 5 bases from V and 2 bases from J, the junction contained 4 bases not matched to a gene.

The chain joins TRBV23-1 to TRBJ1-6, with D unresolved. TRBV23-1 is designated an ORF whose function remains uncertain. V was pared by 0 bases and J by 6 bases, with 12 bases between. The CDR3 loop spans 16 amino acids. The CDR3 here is CASSQSTHKINSPLHF. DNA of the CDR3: TGCGCCAGCAGTCAATCGACACACAAGATTAATTCACCCCTCCACTTT.

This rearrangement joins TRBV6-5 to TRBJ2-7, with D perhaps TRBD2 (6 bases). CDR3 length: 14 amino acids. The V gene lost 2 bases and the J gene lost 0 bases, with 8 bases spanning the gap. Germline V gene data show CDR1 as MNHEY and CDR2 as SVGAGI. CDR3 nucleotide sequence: TGTGCCAGCAGTTACGGACTAACCTCCTACGAGCAGTACTTC. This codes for CASSYGLTSYEQYF.

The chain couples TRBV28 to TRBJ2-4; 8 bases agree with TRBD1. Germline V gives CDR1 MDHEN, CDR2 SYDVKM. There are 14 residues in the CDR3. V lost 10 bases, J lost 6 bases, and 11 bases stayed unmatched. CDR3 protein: CATYRQGLGNIQYF. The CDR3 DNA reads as TGTGCCACCTACAGACAGGGGTTGGGAAACATTCAGTACTTC.

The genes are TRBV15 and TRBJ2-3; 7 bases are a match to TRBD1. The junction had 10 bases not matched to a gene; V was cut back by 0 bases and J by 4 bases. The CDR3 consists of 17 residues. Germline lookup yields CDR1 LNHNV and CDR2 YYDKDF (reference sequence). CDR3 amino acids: CATSRDRGGWIADTQYF. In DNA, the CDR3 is TGTGCCACCAGCAGAGATAGAGGGGGCTGGATCGCAGATACGCAGTATTTT.

The CDR3 spells CASSTGVPEAFF. In DNA form, the CDR3 reads TGTGCCAGCAGTACAGGTGTGCCTGAAGCTTTCTTT. This sequence joins TRBV6-1 and TRBJ1-1; tentatively, D is TRBD1 (5 bases). Germline values: CDR1 MNHNS, CDR2 SASEGT. The CDR3 has 12 residues. Trimming took 5 bases from V and 6 from J, leaving 10 bases between them.

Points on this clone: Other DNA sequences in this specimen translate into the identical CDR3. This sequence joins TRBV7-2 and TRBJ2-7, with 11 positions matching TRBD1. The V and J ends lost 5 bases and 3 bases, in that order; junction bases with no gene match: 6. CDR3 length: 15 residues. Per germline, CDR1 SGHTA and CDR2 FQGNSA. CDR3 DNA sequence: TGTGCCAGCAGCGCCCGGGACAGGGGGAGCTACGAGCAGTACTTC. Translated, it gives CASSARDRGSYEQYF.

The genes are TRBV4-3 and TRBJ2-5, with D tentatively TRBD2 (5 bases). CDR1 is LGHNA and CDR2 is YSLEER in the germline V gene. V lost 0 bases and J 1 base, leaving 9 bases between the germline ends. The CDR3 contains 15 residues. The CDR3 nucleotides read TGCGCCAGCAGCCAAGAGCGGGCGGCCCAAGAGACCCAGTACTTC. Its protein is CASSQERAAQETQYF.

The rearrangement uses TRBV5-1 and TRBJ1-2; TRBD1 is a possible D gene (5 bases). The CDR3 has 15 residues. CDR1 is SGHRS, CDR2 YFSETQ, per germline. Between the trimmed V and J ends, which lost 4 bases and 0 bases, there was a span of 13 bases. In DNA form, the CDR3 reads TGCGCCAGCAGCGCGGACGGACAAGCTAACTATGGCTACACCTTC. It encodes CASSADGQANYGYTF.

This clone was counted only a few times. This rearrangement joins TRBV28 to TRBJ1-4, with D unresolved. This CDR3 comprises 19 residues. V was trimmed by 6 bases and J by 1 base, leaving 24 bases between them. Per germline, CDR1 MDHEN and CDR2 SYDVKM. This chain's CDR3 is CASRPLSGPFLLTNEKLFF. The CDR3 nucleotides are TGTGCCAGCAGGCCTCTATCCGGGCCTTTCCTTTTAACTAATGAAAAACTGTTTTTT.

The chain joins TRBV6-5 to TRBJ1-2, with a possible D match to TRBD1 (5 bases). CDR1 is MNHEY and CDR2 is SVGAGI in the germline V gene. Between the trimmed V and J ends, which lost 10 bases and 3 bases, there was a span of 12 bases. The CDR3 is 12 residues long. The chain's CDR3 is CATRPGDYGYTF. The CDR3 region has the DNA TGTGCCACCCGTCCGGGGGACTATGGCTACACCTTC.

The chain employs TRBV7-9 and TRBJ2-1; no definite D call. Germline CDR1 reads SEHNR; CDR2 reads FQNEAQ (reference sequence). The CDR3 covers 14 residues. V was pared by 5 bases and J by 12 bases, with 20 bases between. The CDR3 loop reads CASSPTDLLTRQFF. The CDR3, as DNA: TGTGCCAGCAGCCCTACGGACCTCCTGACACGGCAGTTCTTC.

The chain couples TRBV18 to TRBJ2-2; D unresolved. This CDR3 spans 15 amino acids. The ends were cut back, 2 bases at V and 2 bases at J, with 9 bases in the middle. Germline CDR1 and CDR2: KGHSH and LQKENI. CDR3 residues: CASSPSNLNTGELFF. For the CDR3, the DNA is TGTGCCAGCTCACCAAGTAATCTAAACACCGGGGAGCTGTTTTTT.

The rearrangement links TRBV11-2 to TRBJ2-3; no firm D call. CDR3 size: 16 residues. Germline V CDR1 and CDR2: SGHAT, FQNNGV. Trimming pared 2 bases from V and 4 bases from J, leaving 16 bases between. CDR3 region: CASSLSGVRLADTQYF. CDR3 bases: TGTGCCAGCAGCTTATCTGGGGTCAGGTTGGCAGATACGCAGTATTTT. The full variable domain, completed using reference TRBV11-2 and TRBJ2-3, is EAGVAQSPRYKIIEKRQSVAFWCNPISGHATLYWYQQILGQGPKLLIQFQNNGVVDDSQLPKDRFSAERLKGVDSTLKIQPAKLEDSAVYLCASSLSGVRLADTQYFGPGTRLTVL.

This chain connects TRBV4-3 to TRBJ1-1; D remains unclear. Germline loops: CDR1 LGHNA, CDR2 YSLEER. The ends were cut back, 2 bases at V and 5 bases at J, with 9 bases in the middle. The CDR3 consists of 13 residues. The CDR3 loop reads CASSQTTRTEAFF. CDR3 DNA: TGCGCCAGCAGCCAAACTACAAGGACTGAAGCTTTCTTT.

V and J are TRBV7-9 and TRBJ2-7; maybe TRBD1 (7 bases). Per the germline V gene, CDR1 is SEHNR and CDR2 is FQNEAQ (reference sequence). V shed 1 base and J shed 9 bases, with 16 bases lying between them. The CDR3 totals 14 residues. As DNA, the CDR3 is TGTGCCAGCAGCTTAGATACAGGGGCCGGGGGGCAGTACTTC. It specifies CASSLDTGAGGQYF.

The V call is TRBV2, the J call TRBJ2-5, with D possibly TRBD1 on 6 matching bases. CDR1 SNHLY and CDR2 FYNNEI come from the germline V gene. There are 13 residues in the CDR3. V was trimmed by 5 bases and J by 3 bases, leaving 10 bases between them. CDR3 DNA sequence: TGTGCCAGCAGTCCGAACAGGGAAGAGACCCAGTACTTC. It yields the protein CASSPNREETQYF.

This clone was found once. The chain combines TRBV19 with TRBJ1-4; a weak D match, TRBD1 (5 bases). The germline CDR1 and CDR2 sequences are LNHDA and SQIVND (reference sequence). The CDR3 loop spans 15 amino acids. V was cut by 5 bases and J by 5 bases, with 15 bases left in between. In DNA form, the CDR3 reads TGTGCCAGTAGTGCTAAGGGGATCCCCAATGAAAAACTGTTTTTT. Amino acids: CASSAKGIPNEKLFF.

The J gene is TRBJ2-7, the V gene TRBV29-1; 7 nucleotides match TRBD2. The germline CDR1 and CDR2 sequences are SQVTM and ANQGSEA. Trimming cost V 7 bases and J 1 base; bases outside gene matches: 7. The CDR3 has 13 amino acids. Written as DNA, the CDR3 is TGCAGCGCCTGGGACGGGGGGTCCTACGAGCAGTACTTC. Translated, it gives CSAWDGGSYEQYF.

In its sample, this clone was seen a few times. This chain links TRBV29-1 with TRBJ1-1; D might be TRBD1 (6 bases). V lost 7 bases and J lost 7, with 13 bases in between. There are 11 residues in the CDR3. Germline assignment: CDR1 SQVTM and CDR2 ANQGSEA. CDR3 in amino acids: CSARRTDEAFF. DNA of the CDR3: TGCAGCGCCAGAAGGACAGATGAAGCTTTCTTT. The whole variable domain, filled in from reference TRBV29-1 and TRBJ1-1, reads SAVISQKPSRDICQRGTSLTIQCQVDSQVTMMFWYRQQPGQSLTLIATANQGSEATYESGFVIDKFPISRPNLTFSTLTVSNMSPEDSSIYLCSARRTDEAFFGQGTRLTVV.

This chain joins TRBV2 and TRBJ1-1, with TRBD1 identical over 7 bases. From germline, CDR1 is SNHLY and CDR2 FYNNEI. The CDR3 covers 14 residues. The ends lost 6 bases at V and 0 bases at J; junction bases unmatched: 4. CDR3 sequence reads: CASRDRAMNTEAFF. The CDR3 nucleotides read TGTGCCAGCAGAGACAGGGCGATGAACACTGAAGCTTTCTTT.

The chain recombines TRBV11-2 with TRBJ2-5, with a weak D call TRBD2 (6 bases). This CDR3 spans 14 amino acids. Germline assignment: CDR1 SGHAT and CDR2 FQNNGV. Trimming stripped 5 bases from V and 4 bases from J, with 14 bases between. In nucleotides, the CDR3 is TGTGCCAGCAGCCTCCAGAGGACTACAGAGACCCAGTACTTC. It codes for CASSLQRTTETQYF.

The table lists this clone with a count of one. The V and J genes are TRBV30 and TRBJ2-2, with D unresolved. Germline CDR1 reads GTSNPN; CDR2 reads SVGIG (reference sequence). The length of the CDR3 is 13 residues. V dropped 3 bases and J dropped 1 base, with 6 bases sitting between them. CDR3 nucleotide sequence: TGTGCCTGGAGGTCCCAGAACACCGGGGAGCTGTTTTTT. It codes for CAWRSQNTGELFF.